Below are 30 T cell receptor beta chains sequenced from a single sample in a study of control samples from healthy donors and cancer patients. TCRdb's table, derived via immunoSEQ multiplex PCR, lists solely in-frame clones and lacks some. The data hold 150,000 to 200,000 clones, with roughly nine tenths observed a single time. Input material: blood. All receptors come from a woman in her 30s in good health.

V is TRBV7-7 and J is TRBJ1-3; 8 nucleotides agree with TRBD1. Germline assignment: CDR1 SSHAT and CDR2 FNYEAQ (reference sequence). V lost 0 bases and J lost 8; bases outside the gene matches: 0. This CDR3 has 13 amino acids. Here the CDR3 DNA reads TGTGCCAGCAGCTTAGCACAGGGGGACACCATATATTTT. The encoded protein is CASSLAQGDTIYF. The whole variable domain, remainder taken from reference TRBV7-7 and TRBJ1-3, is GAGVSQSPRYKVTKRGQDVTLRCDPISSHATLYWYQQALGQGPEFLTYFNYEAQPDKSGLPSDRFSAERPEGSISTLTIQRTEQRDSAMYRCASSLAQGDTIYFGEGSWLTVV.

The V gene is TRBV28, the J gene TRBJ1-6; D unclear. This CDR3 contains 12 residues. Germline CDR1 is MDHEN and CDR2 is SYDVKM. V dropped 1 base and J dropped 7 bases, with 2 bases sitting between them. CDR3 loop: CASSLLNSPLHF. The CDR3 DNA reads as TGTGCCAGCAGTTTATTAAATTCACCCCTCCACTTT.

The chain employs TRBV15 and TRBJ2-2; the D gene is possibly TRBD2 (6 bases). Looked up from germline, CDR1 is LNHNV and CDR2 is YYDKDF (reference sequence). The CDR3 totals 15 residues. V was cut by 6 bases and J by 0 bases, with 11 bases left in between. The CDR3 loop reads CATSAPGANTGELFF. In DNA, the CDR3 is TGTGCCACCAGTGCTCCGGGGGCGAACACCGGGGAGCTGTTTTTT.

The chain uses TRBV2 and TRBJ2-7; no definite D call. The CDR3 loop spans 11 amino acids. CDR1 SNHLY and CDR2 FYNNEI come from the germline V gene. Trimming took off 1 base at V and 7 bases at J, with 5 bases between the two ends. CDR3 protein: CASSEGREQYF. CDR3 nucleotide sequence: TGTGCCAGCAGTGAAGGCAGGGAGCAGTACTTC.

The gene calls are TRBV5-8 and TRBJ1-1, with D perhaps TRBD1 (5 bases). This CDR3 region has 13 residues. Trimming cost V 1 base and J 3 bases, with 7 bases left between them. The germline V gene encodes CDR1 SGHTS and CDR2 YDEGEE. CDR3 sequence reads: CASSLHRYTEAFF. For the CDR3, the DNA is TGTGCCAGCAGCTTGCACAGGTACACTGAAGCTTTCTTT.

This chain joins TRBV6-5 and TRBJ1-4, with D tentatively TRBD1 (5 bases). Germline lookup yields CDR1 MNHEY and CDR2 SVGAGI. The CDR3 has 13 residues. The ends were cut back, 0 bases at V and 7 bases at J, with 6 bases in the middle. This chain's CDR3 is CASSYSGGEKLFF. CDR3 in DNA: TGTGCCAGCAGTTACTCGGGGGGTGAAAAACTGTTTTTT.

The chain carries TRBV11-2 and TRBJ1-1; 12 nucleotides align to TRBD1. The CDR3 runs to 15 residues. Germline V gene data show CDR1 as SGHAT and CDR2 as FQNNGV. Trimming took 6 bases from V and 7 from J; bases not matched to a gene: 9. The CDR3 reads CASSSRDRGLGEAFF. DNA for the CDR3: TGTGCCAGCAGTTCCCGGGACAGGGGGCTGGGTGAAGCTTTCTTT. Full variable domain (outside the CDR3, taken from reference TRBV11-2 and TRBJ1-1): EAGVAQSPRYKIIEKRQSVAFWCNPISGHATLYWYQQILGQGPKLLIQFQNNGVVDDSQLPKDRFSAERLKGVDSTLKIQPAKLEDSAVYLCASSSRDRGLGEAFFGQGTRLTVV.

The chain links TRBV9 to TRBJ2-5; the match to TRBD1 covers 8 bases. Germline CDR1 reads SGDLS; CDR2 reads YYNGEE. The CDR3 length is 16 residues. V gave up 4 bases and J gave up 1 base; unmatched junction bases: 9. CDR3 coding DNA: TGTGCCAGCAGCCCTCAAGACAGGGGACCCCAAGAGACCCAGTACTTC. Its translation is CASSPQDRGPQETQYF.

V is TRBV29-1 and J is TRBJ2-7, with 9 bases lining up with TRBD1. The CDR3 is made up of 12 amino acids. Germline V lookup: CDR1 SQVTM, CDR2 ANQGSEA. The junction had 6 bases not matched to a gene; V was cut back by 7 bases and J by 5 bases. DNA for the CDR3: TGCAGCGAACGGGACAGGGTCCACGAGCAGTACTTC. This codes for CSERDRVHEQYF.

J is TRBJ2-4 and V is TRBV3-1 (or the pseudogene TRBV3-2), with D tentatively TRBD1 (6 bases). CDR1 LGHDT and CDR2 YNNKEL come from the germline V gene (reference sequence). This CDR3 is built from 14 residues. The V end was cut by 0 bases, the J end by 6 bases, with 9 bases between. DNA of the CDR3: TGTGCCAGCAGCCAAGACCAGGGGAGAAACATTCAGTACTTC. Its protein is CASSQDQGRNIQYF.

This clone was counted between two and nine times. V usage is TRBV18 and J usage is TRBJ2-1; 7 positions agree with TRBD2. V lost 0 bases and J lost 0; bases outside the gene matches: 2. The germline V gene encodes CDR1 KGHSH and CDR2 LQKENI. The CDR3 is made up of 16 amino acids. CDR3 loop: CASSPPRGSSYNEQFF. The CDR3 DNA reads as TGTGCCAGCTCACCACCGCGCGGGAGCTCCTACAATGAGCAGTTCTTC. Drawing the rest from reference TRBV18 and TRBJ2-1, the complete variable domain is NAGVMQNPRHLVRRRGQEARLRCSPMKGHSHVYWYRQLPEEGLKFMVYLQKENIIDESGMPKERFSAEFPKEGPSILRIQQVVRGDSAAYFCASSPPRGSSYNEQFFGPGTRLTVL.

The chain uses TRBV3-1 (or the pseudogene TRBV3-2) and TRBJ1-1; unclear D gene. V lost 0 bases and J lost 1, with 6 bases in between. This CDR3 is 14 amino acids long. From germline, CDR1 is LGHDT and CDR2 YNNKEL (reference sequence). The chain's CDR3 is CASSQEAGNTEAFF. The CDR3 DNA reads as TGTGCCAGCAGCCAAGAGGCCGGGAACACTGAAGCTTTCTTT.

This clone was picked up one time. The CDR3 bases are TGTGCCAGCTCCGACAGCCACACTGAAGCTTTCTTT. Its protein is CASSDSHTEAFF. The chain links TRBV28 to TRBJ1-1; perhaps TRBD1 as D (5 bases). This CDR3 is 12 amino acids long. Trimming pared 8 bases from V and 3 bases from J, leaving 10 bases between. CDR1 and CDR2 (germline): MDHEN, SYDVKM.

This chain links TRBV6-5 with TRBJ1-6; D gene uncertain. Germline V lookup: CDR1 MNHEY, CDR2 SVGAGI. This CDR3 comprises 16 residues. V was pared by 0 bases and J by 2 bases, with 8 bases between. The CDR3 here is CASSYSEWAYNSPLHF. CDR3 sequence (DNA): TGTGCCAGCAGTTACTCTGAATGGGCCTATAATTCACCCCTCCACTTT.

To note about this clone: Other DNA sequences in this sample translate to the same CDR3. The J gene is TRBJ1-5, the V gene TRBV4-1; D is unresolved. V lost 1 base, J lost 0 bases, and 4 bases lay in between. This CDR3 has 14 residues. Germline CDR1 reads MGHRA; CDR2 reads YSYEKL. CDR3: CASSQAGSNQPQHF. The CDR3 nucleotides read TGCGCCAGCAGCCAAGCAGGTAGCAATCAGCCCCAGCATTTT.

The chain employs TRBV5-6 and TRBJ2-3; 10 positions match TRBD2. The V segment lost 4 bases and the J segment 2 bases; nucleotides outside the gene matches: 7. Germline V gene lookup returns CDR1 SGHDT and CDR2 YYEEEE. CDR3 length: 16 amino acids. The CDR3: CASSRRTSGFTDTQYF. DNA of the CDR3: TGTGCCAGCAGCCGACGGACTAGCGGTTTCACAGATACGCAGTATTTT.

Of note for this clone: Other DNA sequences of this sample code for an identical CDR3. CDR3 sequence (DNA): TGTGCCAGCAGCTTACAGACGTCCTACGAGCAGTACTTC. Its translation is CASSLQTSYEQYF. This rearrangement joins TRBV11-2 to TRBJ2-7, with no clear D. The V gene lost 2 bases and the J gene lost 1 base, with 6 bases spanning the gap. CDR3 length equals 13 residues. CDR1 is SGHAT and CDR2 is FQNNGV in the germline V gene.

Concerning this clone itself: The same CDR3 also results from other DNA sequences found in this sample. The V and J genes are TRBV15 and TRBJ2-3, with D possibly being TRBD2 (5 bases). This CDR3 has 14 residues. The V gene lost 0 bases and the J gene lost 3 bases, with 7 bases spanning the gap. The germline V gene encodes CDR1 LNHNV and CDR2 YYDKDF (reference sequence). The CDR3 spells CATSRDRGTDTQYF. CDR3 sequence (DNA): TGTGCCACCAGCAGAGATCGGGGTACAGATACGCAGTATTTT.

The chain uses TRBV5-6 and TRBJ2-7, with a weak D call TRBD1 (6 bases). V lost 5 bases and J 1 base, leaving 10 bases between the germline ends. The V gene's germline CDR1 is SGHDT and CDR2 YYEEEE. This CDR3 has 13 amino acids. CDR3 sequence (DNA): TGTGCCAGCAGTGCCAGGGGTTCCTACGAGCAGTACTTC. It encodes CASSARGSYEQYF.

This clone was seen just once. The CDR3 DNA sequence: TGTGCCAGCAGTCCCCCGGGACAGGGAAACGGGGAGCTGTTTTTT. It specifies CASSPPGQGNGELFF. The rearrangement joins TRBV27 to TRBJ2-2; 9 bases agree with TRBD1. Germline V lookup: CDR1 MNHEY, CDR2 SMNVEV (reference sequence). The V and J ends lost 5 bases and 7 bases, in that order; junction bases with no gene match: 8. This CDR3 comprises 15 residues.

The chain combines TRBV1 with TRBJ2-3; the table calls TRBD2, which could not be checked here. TRBV1 is reported as a pseudogene. This CDR3 spans 16 amino acids. As DNA, the CDR3 is TGCACCAGCAGCCAAGAACGAAGCGGGGGGTCAGATACGCAGTATTTT. Translating it yields CTSSQERSGGSDTQYF.

J is TRBJ2-3 and V is TRBV5-1, with TRBD2 matching over 8 bases. The V gene end was trimmed by 0 bases and the J gene end by 1 base; junction bases not matched to a gene: 1. The germline gives CDR1 SGHRS, CDR2 YFSETQ. This CDR3 is built from 15 residues. The CDR3: CASSLGRGGTDTQYF. In DNA form, the CDR3 reads TGCGCCAGCAGCTTGGGGCGGGGGGGCACAGATACGCAGTATTTT.

The chain employs TRBV7-6 and TRBJ2-7; D not certain. CDR1 and CDR2 from the germline V gene are SGHVS and FNYEAQ. The CDR3 loop spans 15 amino acids. Trimming shortened V by 1 base and J by 0 bases, and 10 bases separated the two germline ends. The CDR3 coding sequence is TGTGCCAGCAGCTTAGGATGGGCAGACTCCTACGAGCAGTACTTC. The encoded protein is CASSLGWADSYEQYF.

The chain employs TRBV4-1 and TRBJ2-3, with unresolved D. The CDR3 has 15 residues. The V gene lost 0 bases and the J gene lost 3 bases, with 10 bases spanning the gap. Germline values: CDR1 MGHRA, CDR2 YSYEKL. The CDR3 DNA follows: TGCGCCAGCAGCCAAGATCGTCATGTTACAGATACGCAGTATTTT. The encoded protein is CASSQDRHVTDTQYF.

This chain uses TRBV9 with TRBJ2-1; TRBD1 or TRBD2 may be the D gene (7 bases each). Germline V gene lookup returns CDR1 SGDLS and CDR2 YYNGEE. The CDR3 covers 18 residues. V shed 3 bases and J shed 9 bases, with 28 bases lying between them. This CDR3 reads CASSGGDSRLAYRGEQFF. In DNA form, the CDR3 reads TGTGCCAGCAGCGGAGGGGACAGTCGACTAGCCTACAGGGGTGAGCAGTTCTTC.

This sequence joins TRBV7-2 and TRBJ2-7, with 9 positions matching TRBD2. This CDR3 spans 16 amino acids. Germline trimming cut 1 base from V and 6 bases from J; bases unmatched to any gene: 10. Germline V gene lookup returns CDR1 SGHTA and CDR2 FQGNSA. The CDR3 region has the DNA TGTGCCAGCAGCTTAGAGGGTACCGTAGCGGGGGTCGAGCAGTACTTC. It is translated as CASSLEGTVAGVEQYF.

The chain employs TRBV5-1 and TRBJ1-1, with D uncertain. The CDR3 has 14 residues. V lost 0 bases and J lost 4, with 10 bases in between. Germline V gene lookup returns CDR1 SGHRS and CDR2 YFSETQ. The DNA for the CDR3 is TGCGCCAGCAGCTTGGGAGGTTTCAGCACTGAAGCTTTCTTT. Protein: CASSLGGFSTEAFF.

V usage is TRBV7-9 and J usage is TRBJ1-6, with D unclear. The length of the CDR3 is 14 residues. Trimming removed 10 bases from V and 0 bases from J, with 10 bases in between. CDR1 is SEHNR and CDR2 is FQNEAQ in the germline V gene (reference sequence). The CDR3 coding sequence is TGTGCCACCGGACCGAGCTCCTATAATTCACCCCTCCACTTT. Residues: CATGPSSYNSPLHF.

J is TRBJ2-7 and V is TRBV28; 10 bases fit TRBD2. With 3 bases clipped from V and 1 base from J, the junction kept 3 bases outside the gene matches. This CDR3 is built from 15 residues. Looked up from germline, CDR1 is MDHEN and CDR2 is SYDVKM. This CDR3 is CASSFPAGGSYEQYF. CDR3 DNA: TGTGCCAGCAGTTTCCCAGCGGGAGGGTCCTACGAGCAGTACTTC.

The J gene is TRBJ2-3, the V gene TRBV27; weak D call: TRBD2 (7 bases). Germline V gives CDR1 MNHEY, CDR2 SMNVEV (reference sequence). V was trimmed by 2 bases and J by 2 bases, leaving 17 bases between them. This CDR3 has 17 residues. CDR3 coding DNA: TGTGCCAGCAGTTTAAGGGGGTGGGAGGGCACCACAGATACGCAGTATTTT. Protein: CASSLRGWEGTTDTQYF.